This T cell receptor beta chain came from a study of graft-versus-host responses after intestinal transplantation. TCRdb keeps only in-frame clones here, not all; method: immunoSEQ multiplex PCR. The table includes 73,000 or so clones, around 90% detected once. In regard to this clone: Its matching antigen is unknown.

CDR1 is SGHAT, CDR2 FQNNGV, per germline. The CDR3 loop spans 16 amino acids. The J segment lost 0 bases and the V segment lost 0 bases, leaving 4 bases of the junction unmatched. The gene calls are TRBV11-2 and TRBJ2-7; 8 nucleotides line up with TRBD2. This clonotype was obtained from a human donor who was the organ donor for an intestinal transplant. The source was unstimulated CD8+ T cells sorted from spleen or lymph node cells, collected before transplant. The CDR3 here is CASSLEAGVDSYEQYV. The CDR3 nucleotides are TGTGCCAGCAGCTTAGAAGCGGGGGTCGACTCCTACGAGCAGTACGTC.